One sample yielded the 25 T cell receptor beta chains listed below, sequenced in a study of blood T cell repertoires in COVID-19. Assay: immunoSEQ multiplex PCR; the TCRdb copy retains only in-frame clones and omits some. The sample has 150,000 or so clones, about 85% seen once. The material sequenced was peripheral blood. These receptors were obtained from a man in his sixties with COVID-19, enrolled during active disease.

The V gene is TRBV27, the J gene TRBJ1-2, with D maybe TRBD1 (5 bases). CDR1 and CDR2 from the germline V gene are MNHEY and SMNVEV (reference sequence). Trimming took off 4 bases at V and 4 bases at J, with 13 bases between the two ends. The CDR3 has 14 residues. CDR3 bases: TGTGCCAGCAGTTCCTCCAATCAGGGCTATGGCTACACCTTC. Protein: CASSSSNQGYGYTF.

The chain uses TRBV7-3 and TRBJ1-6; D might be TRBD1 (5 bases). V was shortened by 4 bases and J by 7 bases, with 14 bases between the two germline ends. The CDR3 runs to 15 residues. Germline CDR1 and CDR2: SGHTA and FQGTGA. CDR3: CASSSLPRGNSPLHF. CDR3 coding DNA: TGTGCCAGCAGCTCCCTCCCCCGGGGGAATTCACCCCTCCACTTT.

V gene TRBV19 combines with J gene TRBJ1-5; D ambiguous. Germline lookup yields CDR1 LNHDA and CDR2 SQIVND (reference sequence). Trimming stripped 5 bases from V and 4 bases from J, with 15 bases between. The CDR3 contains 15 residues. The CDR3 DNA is TGTGCCAGTAGTCCTGACATGGGAGGGAATCAGCCCCAGCATTTT. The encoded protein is CASSPDMGGNQPQHF.

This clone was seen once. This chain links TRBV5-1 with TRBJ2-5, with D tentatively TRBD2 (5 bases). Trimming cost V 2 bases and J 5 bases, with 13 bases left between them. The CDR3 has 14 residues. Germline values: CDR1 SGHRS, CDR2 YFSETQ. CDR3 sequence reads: CASSLAALTETQYF. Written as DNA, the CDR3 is TGCGCCAGCAGCTTAGCGGCCCTTACTGAGACCCAGTACTTC.

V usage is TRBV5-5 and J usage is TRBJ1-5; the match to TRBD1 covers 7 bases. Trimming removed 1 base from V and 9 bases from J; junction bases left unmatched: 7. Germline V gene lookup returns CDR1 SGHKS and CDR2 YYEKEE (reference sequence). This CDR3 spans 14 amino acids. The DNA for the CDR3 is TGTGCCAGCAGCTTGAAGGGGGCCGAATCGCCCCAGCATTTT. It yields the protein CASSLKGAESPQHF.

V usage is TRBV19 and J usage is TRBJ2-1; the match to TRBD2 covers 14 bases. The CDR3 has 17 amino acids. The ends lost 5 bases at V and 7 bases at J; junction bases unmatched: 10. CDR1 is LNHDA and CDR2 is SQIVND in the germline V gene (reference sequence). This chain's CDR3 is CASSLQGTSGRRNEQFF. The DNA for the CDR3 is TGTGCCAGTAGTTTACAAGGGACTAGCGGGAGAAGAAATGAGCAGTTCTTC.

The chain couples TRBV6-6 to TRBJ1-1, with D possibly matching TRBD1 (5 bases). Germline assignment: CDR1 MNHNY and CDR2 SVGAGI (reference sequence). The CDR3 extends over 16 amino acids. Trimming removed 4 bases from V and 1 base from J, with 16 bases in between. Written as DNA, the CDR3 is TGTGCCAGCAGTTCCCCGTCCAGGGTGGGGAACACTGAAGCTTTCTTT. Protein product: CASSSPSRVGNTEAFF.

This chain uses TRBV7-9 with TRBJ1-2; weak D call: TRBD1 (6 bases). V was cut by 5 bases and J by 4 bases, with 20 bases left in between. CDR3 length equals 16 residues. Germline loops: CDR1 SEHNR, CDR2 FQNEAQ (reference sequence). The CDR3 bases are TGTGCCAGCAGCCTAGGGGACACGTCAAGTGGCTATGGCTACACCTTC. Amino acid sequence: CASSLGDTSSGYGYTF. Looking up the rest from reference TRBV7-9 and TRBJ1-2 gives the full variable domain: DTGVSQNPRHKITKRGQNVTFRCDPISEHNRLYWYRQTLGQGPEFLTYFQNEAQLEKSRLLSDRFSAERPKGSFSTLEIQRTEQGDSAMYLCASSLGDTSSGYGYTFGSGTRLTVV.

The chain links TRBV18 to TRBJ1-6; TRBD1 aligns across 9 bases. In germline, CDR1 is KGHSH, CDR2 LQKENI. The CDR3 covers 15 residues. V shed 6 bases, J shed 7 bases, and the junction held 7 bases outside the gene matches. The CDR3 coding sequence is TGTGCCAGCTCGGGACAGGGAAACTCCAATTCACCCCTCCACTTT. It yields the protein CASSGQGNSNSPLHF.

The CDR3 DNA reads as TGTGCCAGCAGCCGTCGACAGGGGCAAAGGGACTATGGCTACACCTTC. Translating it yields CASSRRQGQRDYGYTF. The chain employs TRBV13 and TRBJ1-2; TRBD1 agrees at 8 bases. Germline assignment: CDR1 PRHDT and CDR2 FYEKMQ (reference sequence). Trimming at V came to 5 bases and at J to 3 bases, leaving 11 bases not matched to a gene. This CDR3 is built from 16 residues.

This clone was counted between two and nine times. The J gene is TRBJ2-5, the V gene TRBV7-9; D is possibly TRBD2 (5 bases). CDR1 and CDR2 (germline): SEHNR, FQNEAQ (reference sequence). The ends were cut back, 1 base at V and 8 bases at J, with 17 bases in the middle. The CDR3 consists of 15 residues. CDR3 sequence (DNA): TGTGCCAGCAGCTTAGACTCCGGGATCAAGGATACCCAGTACTTC. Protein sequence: CASSLDSGIKDTQYF.

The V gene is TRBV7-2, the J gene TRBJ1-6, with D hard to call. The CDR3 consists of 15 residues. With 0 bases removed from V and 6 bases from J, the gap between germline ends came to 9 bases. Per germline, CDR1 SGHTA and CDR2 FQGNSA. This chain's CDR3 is CASSLAVEVNSPLHF. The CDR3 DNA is TGTGCCAGCAGCTTAGCGGTGGAGGTTAATTCACCCCTCCACTTT.

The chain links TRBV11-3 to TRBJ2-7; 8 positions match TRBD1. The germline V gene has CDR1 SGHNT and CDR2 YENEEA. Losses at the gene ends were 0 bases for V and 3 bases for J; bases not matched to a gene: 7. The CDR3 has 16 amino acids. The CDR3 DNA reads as TGTGCCAGCAGCTTAGACTCGCGACAGGGGTACTACGAGCAGTACTTC. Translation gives CASSLDSRQGYYEQYF.

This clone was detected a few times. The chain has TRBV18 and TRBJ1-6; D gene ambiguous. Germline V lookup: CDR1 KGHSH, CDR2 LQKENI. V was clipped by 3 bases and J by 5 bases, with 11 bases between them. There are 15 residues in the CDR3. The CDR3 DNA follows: TGTGCCAGCTCACCCCTGGAGGGAGATAATTCACCCCTCCACTTT. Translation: CASSPLEGDNSPLHF.

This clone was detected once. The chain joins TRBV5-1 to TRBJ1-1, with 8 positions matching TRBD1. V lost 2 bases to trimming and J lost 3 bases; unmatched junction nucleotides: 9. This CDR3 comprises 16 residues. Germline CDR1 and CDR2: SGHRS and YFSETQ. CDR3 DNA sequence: TGCGCCAGCAGCTTAGACAGGGGAATATCGGACACTGAAGCTTTCTTT. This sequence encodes CASSLDRGISDTEAFF.

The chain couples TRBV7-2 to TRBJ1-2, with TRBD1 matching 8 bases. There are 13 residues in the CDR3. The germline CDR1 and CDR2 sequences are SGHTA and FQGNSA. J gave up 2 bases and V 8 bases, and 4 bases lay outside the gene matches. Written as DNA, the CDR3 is TGTGCCAGCCAAGACAGGGGAAACTATGGCTACACCTTC. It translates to CASQDRGNYGYTF.

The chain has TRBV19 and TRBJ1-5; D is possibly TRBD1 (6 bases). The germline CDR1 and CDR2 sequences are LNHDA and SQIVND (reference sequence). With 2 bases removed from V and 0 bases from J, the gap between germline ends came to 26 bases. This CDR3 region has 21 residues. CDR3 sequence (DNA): TGTGCCAGTAGTATAATAAGTAGCATACAGGGCTTTTGGGGTAGCAATCAGCCCCAGCATTTT. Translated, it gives CASSIISSIQGFWGSNQPQHF. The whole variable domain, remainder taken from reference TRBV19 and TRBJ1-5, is DGGITQSPKYLFRKEGQNVTLSCEQNLNHDAMYWYRQDPGQGLRLIYYSQIVNDFQKGDIAEGYSVSREKKESFPLTVTSAQKNPTAFYLCASSIISSIQGFWGSNQPQHFGDGTRLSIL.

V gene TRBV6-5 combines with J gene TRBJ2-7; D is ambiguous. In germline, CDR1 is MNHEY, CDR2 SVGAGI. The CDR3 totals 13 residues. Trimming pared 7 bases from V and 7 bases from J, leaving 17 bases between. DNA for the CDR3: TGTGCCAGCACCGAAAGGTCCCCCGGGGAGCAGTACTTC. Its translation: CASTERSPGEQYF.

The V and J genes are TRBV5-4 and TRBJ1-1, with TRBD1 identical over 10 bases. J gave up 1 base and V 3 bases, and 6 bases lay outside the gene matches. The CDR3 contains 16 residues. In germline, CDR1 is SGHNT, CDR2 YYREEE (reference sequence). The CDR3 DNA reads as TGTGCCAGCAGCTCGGGACAGGGGAGTAGGAACACTGAAGCTTTCTTT. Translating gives CASSSGQGSRNTEAFF.

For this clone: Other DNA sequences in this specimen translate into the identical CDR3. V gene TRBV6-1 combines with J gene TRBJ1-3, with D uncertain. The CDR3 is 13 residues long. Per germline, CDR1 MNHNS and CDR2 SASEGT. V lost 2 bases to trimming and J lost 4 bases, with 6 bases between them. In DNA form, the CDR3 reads TGTGCCAGCAGTGAAACGGGAGGAAACACCATATATTTT. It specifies CASSETGGNTIYF.

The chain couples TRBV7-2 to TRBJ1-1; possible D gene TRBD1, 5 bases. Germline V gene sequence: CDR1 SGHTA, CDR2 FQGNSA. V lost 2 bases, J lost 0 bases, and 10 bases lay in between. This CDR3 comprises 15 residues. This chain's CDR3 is CASSLMTEVNTEAFF. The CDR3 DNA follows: TGTGCCAGCAGCTTAATGACAGAGGTGAACACTGAAGCTTTCTTT. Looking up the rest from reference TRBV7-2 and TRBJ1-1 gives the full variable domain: GAGVSQSPSNKVTEKGKDVELRCDPISGHTALYWYRQSLGQGLEFLIYFQGNSAPDKSGLPSDRFSAERTGGSVSTLTIQRTQQEDSAVYLCASSLMTEVNTEAFFGQGTRLTVV.

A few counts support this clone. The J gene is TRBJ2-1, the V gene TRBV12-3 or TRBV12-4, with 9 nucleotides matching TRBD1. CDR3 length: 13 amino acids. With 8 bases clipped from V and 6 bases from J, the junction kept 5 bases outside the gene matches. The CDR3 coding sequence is TGTGCCAGCTTGGGACAGGGTAGCAATGAGCAGTTCTTC. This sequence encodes CASLGQGSNEQFF.

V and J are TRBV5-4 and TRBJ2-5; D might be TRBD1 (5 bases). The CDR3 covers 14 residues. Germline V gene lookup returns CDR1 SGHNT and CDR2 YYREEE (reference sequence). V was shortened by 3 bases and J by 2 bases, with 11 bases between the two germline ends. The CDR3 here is CASSYPQEQETQYF. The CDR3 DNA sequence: TGTGCCAGCAGCTATCCACAGGAACAAGAGACCCAGTACTTC. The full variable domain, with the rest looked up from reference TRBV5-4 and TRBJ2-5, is ETGVTQSPTHLIKTRGQQVTLRCSSQSGHNTVSWYQQALGQGPQFIFQYYREEENGRGNFPPRFSGLQFPNYSSELNVNALELDDSALYLCASSYPQEQETQYFGPGTRLLVL.

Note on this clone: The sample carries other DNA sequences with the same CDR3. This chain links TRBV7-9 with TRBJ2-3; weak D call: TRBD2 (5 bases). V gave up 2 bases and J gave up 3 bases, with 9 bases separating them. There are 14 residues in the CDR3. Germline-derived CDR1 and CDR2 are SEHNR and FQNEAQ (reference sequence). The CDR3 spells CASSLSGSTDTQYF. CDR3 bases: TGTGCCAGCAGCTTAAGTGGGAGTACAGATACGCAGTATTTT.

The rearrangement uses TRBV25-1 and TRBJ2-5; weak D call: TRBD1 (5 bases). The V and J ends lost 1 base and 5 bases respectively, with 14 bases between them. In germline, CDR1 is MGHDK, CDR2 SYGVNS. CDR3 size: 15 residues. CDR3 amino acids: CASSESFDSRETQYF. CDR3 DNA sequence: TGTGCCAGCAGTGAATCATTCGACAGTCGGGAGACCCAGTACTTC.